These T cell receptor beta chains were read from a single sample in a study of Graves' ophthalmopathy and Graves' hyperthyroidism. TCRdb recomputed calls from the multiplex PCR reads with MiXCR, one row per CDR3 protein. Among hundreds of thousands of distinct CDR3 sequences listed, roughly 21% were seen once. The sequenced sample consisted of peripheral blood. These receptors were collected from a woman aged 18-30 years with stable Graves' hyperthyroidism. Both conserved end residues are part of each CDR3. A D gene is named only where the DNA matches it firmly. The size of a clone is reported for some rows only, either as once, few or many, or as a class for expanded clones.

abundance: NA; j_gene: TRBJ2-7; d_gene: TRBD1; v_gene: TRBV5-1; CDR3aa: CASSWADRSYEQYF; CDR3nt: TGCGCCAGCAGCTGGGCGGACAGGTCCTACGAGCAGTACTTC
abundance: NA; j_gene: TRBJ1-2; d_gene: NA; v_gene: TRBV27; CDR3aa: CASSLLDSNYGYTF; CDR3nt: TGTGCCAGCAGTTTATTGGACAGTAACTATGGCTACACCTTC
abundance: NA; j_gene: TRBJ2-2; d_gene: TRBD2; v_gene: TRBV9; CDR3aa: CASSVGLAHNTGELFF; CDR3nt: TGTGCCAGCAGCGTAGGACTAGCTCATAACACCGGGGAGCTGTTTTTT
abundance: NA; j_gene: TRBJ1-6; d_gene: NA; v_gene: TRBV6-1; CDR3aa: CASSERGRYNSPLHF; CDR3nt: TGTGCCAGCAGCGAGAGGGGGAGATATAATTCACCCCTCCACTTT
abundance: NA; j_gene: TRBJ1-2; d_gene: NA; v_gene: TRBV12-3/TRBV12-4; CDR3aa: CASSLSAGRRYGYTF; CDR3nt: TGTGCCAGCAGTTTATCCGCAGGGAGGAGGTATGGCTACACCTTC
abundance: many; j_gene: TRBJ2-5; d_gene: NA; v_gene: TRBV28; CDR3aa: CASSLLRGLQETQYF; CDR3nt: TGTGCCAGCAGTCTTCTACGTGGACTCCAAGAGACCCAGTACTTC
abundance: many; j_gene: TRBJ1-1; d_gene: NA; v_gene: TRBV20-1; CDR3aa: CSASTRETEAFF; CDR3nt: TGCAGTGCTAGCACTCGGGAAACTGAAGCTTTCTTT
abundance: many; j_gene: TRBJ2-7; d_gene: TRBD2; v_gene: TRBV5-6; CDR3aa: CASSRRTSGRLAYEQYF; CDR3nt: TGTGCCAGCAGCAGGCGGACTAGCGGGAGATTAGCCTACGAGCAGTACTTC
abundance: NA; j_gene: TRBJ2-5; d_gene: TRBD1; v_gene: TRBV12-3/TRBV12-4; CDR3aa: CASSSDQTGGETQYF; CDR3nt: TGTGCCAGCAGTTCGGACCAGACAGGGGGAGAGACCCAGTACTTC
abundance: few; j_gene: TRBJ2-7; d_gene: NA; v_gene: TRBV4-1; CDR3aa: CASSHPGLREQYF; CDR3nt: TGCGCCAGCAGCCATCCGGGGTTGAGGGAGCAGTACTTC
abundance: NA; j_gene: TRBJ2-5; d_gene: TRBD2; v_gene: TRBV12-3/TRBV12-4; CDR3aa: CASSPERLRETRETQYF; CDR3nt: TGTGCCAGCAGTCCGGAGAGACTGCGGGAGACTCGAGAGACCCAGTACTTC
abundance: many; j_gene: TRBJ2-7; d_gene: NA; v_gene: TRBV20-1; CDR3aa: CSAIAASYEQYF; CDR3nt: TGCAGTGCTATAGCGGCCTCCTACGAGCAGTACTTC
abundance: few; j_gene: TRBJ2-7; d_gene: TRBD2; v_gene: TRBV9; CDR3aa: CASSVLAGDYEQYF; CDR3nt: TGTGCCAGCAGCGTACTAGCGGGAGACTACGAGCAGTACTTC
abundance: many; j_gene: TRBJ2-2; d_gene: TRBD1; v_gene: TRBV19; CDR3aa: CASTDRGDANTGELFF; CDR3nt: TGTGCCAGTACTGACAGGGGCGACGCGAACACCGGGGAGCTGTTTTTT
abundance: few; j_gene: TRBJ2-7; d_gene: NA; v_gene: TRBV18; CDR3aa: CASSPSGVGEQYF; CDR3nt: TGTGCCAGCTCACCATCTGGGGTCGGGGAGCAGTACTTC
abundance: many; j_gene: TRBJ2-7; d_gene: NA; v_gene: TRBV30; CDR3aa: CAWSVEGYEQYF; CDR3nt: TGTGCCTGGAGTGTAGAGGGTTACGAGCAGTACTTC
abundance: NA; j_gene: TRBJ1-5; d_gene: TRBD1; v_gene: TRBV6-2/TRBV6-3; CDR3aa: CASRSSTGQPQHF; CDR3nt: TGTGCCAGCAGGTCCTCGACAGGGCAGCCCCAGCATTTT
abundance: few; j_gene: TRBJ2-5; d_gene: TRBD1; v_gene: TRBV10-2; CDR3aa: CASSEPWTGSQETQYF; CDR3nt: TGCGCCAGCAGTGAGCCATGGACAGGGAGTCAAGAGACCCAGTACTTC
abundance: many; j_gene: TRBJ2-5; d_gene: NA; v_gene: TRBV19; CDR3aa: CASSKNRPNVEGTQYF; CDR3nt: TGTGCCAGTAGTAAGAACCGGCCAAATGTAGAGGGGACCCAGTACTTC
abundance: few; j_gene: TRBJ2-5; d_gene: TRBD1; v_gene: TRBV6-5; CDR3aa: CASSWTGEETQYF; CDR3nt: TGTGCCAGCAGTTGGACAGGAGAAGAGACCCAGTACTTC
abundance: NA; j_gene: TRBJ1-5; d_gene: NA; v_gene: TRBV6-5; CDR3aa: CASSSTDNQPQHF; CDR3nt: TGTGCCAGCAGTTCGACAGACAATCAGCCCCAGCATTTT
abundance: many; j_gene: TRBJ1-5; d_gene: NA; v_gene: TRBV6-1; CDR3aa: CASSPLFGGNQPQHF; CDR3nt: TGTGCCAGCAGTCCCTTATTTGGGGGCAATCAGCCCCAGCATTTT
abundance: many; j_gene: TRBJ2-4; d_gene: NA; v_gene: TRBV12-3/TRBV12-4; CDR3aa: CASSLGDGKNIKYF; CDR3nt: TGTGCCAGCAGTTTGGGGGACGGCAAAAACATTAAGTACTTC
abundance: many; j_gene: TRBJ2-5; d_gene: NA; v_gene: TRBV2; CDR3aa: CASSEGLDETQYF; CDR3nt: TGTGCCAGCAGTGAAGGGTTAGATGAGACCCAGTACTTC
abundance: many; j_gene: TRBJ2-7; d_gene: TRBD1; v_gene: TRBV20-1; CDR3aa: CSAIGATGPDYEQYF; CDR3nt: TGCAGTGCTATAGGGGCGACAGGGCCGGACTACGAGCAGTACTTC
abundance: many; j_gene: TRBJ2-7; d_gene: NA; v_gene: TRBV12-3/TRBV12-4; CDR3aa: CASSLSSLWEQYF; CDR3nt: TGTGCCAGCAGTTTAAGTAGTCTGTGGGAGCAGTACTTC
abundance: NA; j_gene: TRBJ2-7; d_gene: NA; v_gene: TRBV6-5; CDR3aa: CASSYKGYPSYEQYF; CDR3nt: TGTGCCAGCAGTTATAAGGGCTACCCATCCTACGAGCAGTACTTC
abundance: many; j_gene: TRBJ2-5; d_gene: TRBD2; v_gene: TRBV7-2; CDR3aa: CASSPLGPMGGETQYF; CDR3nt: TGTGCCAGCAGCCCATTAGGACCTATGGGGGGGGAGACCCAGTACTTC
abundance: few; j_gene: TRBJ1-2; d_gene: NA; v_gene: TRBV28; CDR3aa: CASIPRGRRKSYTF; CDR3nt: TGTGCCAGCATCCCACGGGGACGCCGTAAGAGCTACACCTTC
abundance: many; j_gene: TRBJ2-7; d_gene: TRBD2; v_gene: TRBV7-2; CDR3aa: CASCGASGSGYEQYF; CDR3nt: TGTGCCAGCTGTGGGGCTAGCGGGAGCGGCTACGAGCAGTACTTC
abundance: many; j_gene: TRBJ1-5; d_gene: TRBD1; v_gene: TRBV28; CDR3aa: CASSLTGGGQPQHF; CDR3nt: TGTGCCAGCAGTCTAACAGGGGGTGGACAGCCCCAGCATTTT
abundance: few; j_gene: TRBJ2-5; d_gene: TRBD2; v_gene: TRBV6-2/TRBV6-3; CDR3aa: CASSYGASGTKTQYF; CDR3nt: TGTGCCAGCAGTTACGGGGCTAGCGGGACGAAGACCCAGTACTTC
abundance: many; j_gene: TRBJ2-7; d_gene: TRBD2; v_gene: TRBV6-2/TRBV6-3; CDR3aa: CASRQRAGAYEQYF; CDR3nt: TGTGCCAGCAGACAGCGGGCGGGGGCCTACGAGCAGTACTTC
abundance: many; j_gene: TRBJ1-1; d_gene: NA; v_gene: TRBV4-1; CDR3aa: CASRSGKAFF; CDR3nt: TGCGCCAGCAGATCAGGGAAAGCTTTCTTT
abundance: many; j_gene: TRBJ2-2; d_gene: NA; v_gene: TRBV24-1; CDR3aa: CATSDFWAGSAGELFF; CDR3nt: TGTGCCACCAGTGATTTCTGGGCCGGGAGCGCCGGGGAGCTGTTTTTT
abundance: many; j_gene: TRBJ1-5; d_gene: NA; v_gene: TRBV30; CDR3aa: CAWSPRLNQPQHF; CDR3nt: TGTGCCTGGAGTCCCCGCCTCAATCAGCCCCAGCATTTT
abundance: NA; j_gene: TRBJ2-5; d_gene: TRBD2; v_gene: TRBV20-1; CDR3aa: CSASAGGRETQYF; CDR3nt: TGTAGTGCTAGTGCGGGAGGACGGGAGACCCAGTACTTC
abundance: many; j_gene: TRBJ1-2; d_gene: TRBD1; v_gene: TRBV6-2/TRBV6-3; CDR3aa: CASSYRTGDYGYTF; CDR3nt: TGTGCCAGCAGTTACCGGACAGGCGATTATGGCTACACCTTC
abundance: few; j_gene: TRBJ1-2; d_gene: NA; v_gene: TRBV7-9; CDR3aa: CASSPAGSAYGYTF; CDR3nt: TGTGCCAGCAGCCCGGCAGGGTCGGCCTATGGCTACACCTTC
abundance: many; j_gene: TRBJ2-4; d_gene: NA; v_gene: TRBV10-3; CDR3aa: CATKQGEGNIQYF; CDR3nt: TGTGCCACAAAACAGGGGGAGGGAAACATTCAGTACTTC
abundance: NA; j_gene: TRBJ1-2; d_gene: NA; v_gene: TRBV28; CDR3aa: CASSYSAYYGYTF; CDR3nt: TGTGCCAGCAGTTACAGCGCTTACTATGGTTACACCTTC
abundance: many; j_gene: TRBJ1-6; d_gene: NA; v_gene: TRBV6-1; CDR3aa: CASSSPRARGNSPLHF; CDR3nt: TGTGCCAGCAGCTCTCCCAGGGCTAGGGGTAATTCACCCCTCCACTTT
abundance: many; j_gene: TRBJ1-1; d_gene: NA; v_gene: TRBV20-1; CDR3aa: CSARAPGPLMNTEAFF; CDR3nt: TGCAGTGCTAGGGCCCCCGGGCCGTTGATGAACACTGAAGCTTTCTTT
abundance: many; j_gene: TRBJ2-7; d_gene: NA; v_gene: TRBV20-1; CDR3aa: CSAGSLTDTYEQYF; CDR3nt: TGCAGTGCCGGGTCCCTGACAGACACCTACGAGCAGTACTTC
abundance: many; j_gene: TRBJ1-2; d_gene: NA; v_gene: TRBV11-1; CDR3aa: CASSLAKGGENGYTF; CDR3nt: TGTGCCAGCAGCTTAGCGAAAGGGGGAGAGAATGGCTACACCTTC
abundance: many; j_gene: TRBJ2-5; d_gene: TRBD2; v_gene: TRBV7-3; CDR3aa: CASSLTGVREATQYF; CDR3nt: TGTGCCAGCAGCTTAACAGGTGTGCGGGAGGCGACCCAGTACTTC
abundance: NA; j_gene: TRBJ2-7; d_gene: NA; v_gene: TRBV19; CDR3aa: CASSALLGGNEQYF; CDR3nt: TGTGCCAGTAGTGCGCTTCTCGGGGGCAACGAGCAGTACTTC
abundance: NA; j_gene: TRBJ2-5; d_gene: TRBD2; v_gene: TRBV6-1; CDR3aa: CASSETSGAGETQYF; CDR3nt: TGTGCCAGCAGTGAAACTAGCGGGGCGGGGGAGACCCAGTACTTC
abundance: few; j_gene: TRBJ2-6; d_gene: TRBD1; v_gene: TRBV5-1; CDR3aa: CASSGRQGEGANVLTF; CDR3nt: TGCGCCAGCAGCGGACGACAGGGCGAAGGGGCCAACGTCCTGACTTTC